This T cell receptor (beta chain) was profiled in a study of cytomegalovirus exposure and HLA in healthy donors. The PCR ran on 60 Vbeta and 13 Jbeta primers. Here immunoSEQ multiplex PCR was the method, and the copy in TCRdb shows in-frame clones only, minus some. The table has a few hundred thousand clones, roughly 80% seen once. General study findings and limits: The study flagged about 160 TCR beta chains as cytomegalovirus-associated. Published work reported that the classifier diagnosed cytomegalovirus status with high specificity and sensitivity. Common viral pathogens (according to a later analysis) appeared linked to several of the most significant clusters. Looking again later, the authors saw that most CMV-associated TCR beta chains seemed HLA-restricted.

Germline V lookup: CDR1 SGHTA, CDR2 FQGNSA. J was trimmed by 6 bases and V by 4 bases; bases with no gene match: 5. CDR3 length: 14 residues. To note about this clone: The antigen remains unidentified.

Sequenced: PBMCs. The rearrangement links TRBV7-2 to TRBJ2-7; 11 nucleotides match TRBD2. This TCR derives from a young man in good health and CMV-seronegative. The CDR3 loop reads CASSSTSGASEQYF. Written as DNA, the CDR3 is TGTGCCAGCAGCTCGACTAGCGGGGCCTCCGAGCAGTACTTC.